The entry below gives a single T cell receptor beta chain sequence along with its context. At least ten counts were recorded for this clonotype. It has no known antigen specificity. One base away there is no much larger clone; base qualities are not given. This entry is derived from a study of T cells in Graves' hyperthyroidism and ophthalmopathy (dated by TCRdb to between 2018 and 2021). Looking at the study overall: Peripheral blood was sampled at the time of initial diagnosis, prior to any treatment. A discovery cohort of around 100 patients, roughly 40 with Graves' ophthalmopathy and 57 with stable Graves' hyperthyroidism, was used to find distinguishing TCR V-J signatures. After sampling, hyperthyroidism patients received methimazole starting at 30 mg daily, and ophthalmopathy patients received high-dose intravenous methylprednisolone. The paper describes TCR Vbeta CDR3 sequencing of roughly 130 peripheral blood samples, made up of 43 ophthalmopathy patients, more than 70 hyperthyroidism patients and roughly 17 progressor patients. Whether ophthalmopathy could be predicted prospectively was tested in an independent validation cohort made up of under 20 hyperthyroidism patients plus 17 patients who later progressed to ophthalmopathy. In several Graves' hyperthyroidism patients, the study also compared T-cell repertoires from thyroid tissue with T-cell repertoires from blood. The approximately 100 discovery patients were randomly divided into training and test sets at a 7:3 ratio. Paper-wide results and their limitations: In validation, the model predicted progression to ophthalmopathy a median of around 6.5 months before onset, with over 55% sensitivity and about 72% specificity. A model built on a 13 V-J signature distinguished ophthalmopathy from stable hyperthyroidism, reaching 87.88% sensitivity and about 81% specificity in cross-validation and 80%/75% in testing. Most expanded thyroid clonotypes (frequency above 0.001) were also detected in blood, a finding suggesting that blood repertoires may reflect thyroid immune responses. No statistical method was used to set the sample size in advance, and investigators knew the group allocation.

Taken from the germline V gene, the CDR1 and CDR2 loops are MNHNS and SASEGT. Inclusive of the bounding cysteine and phenylalanine, the CDR3 is 15 residues long. The read is trimmed to its CDR3 DNA, 45 bases read in frame from base 1. The V and J ends are trimmed by 1 base and 3 bases, leaving 13 bases between them. Stable Graves' hyperthyroidism was defined as the absence of progression to ophthalmopathy over 18 months of follow-up. Hyperthyroidism patients were newly diagnosed, with disease duration under 2 months, and aged 18 to 65 years. Patients with uncontrolled infections, other autoimmune diseases, pregnancy or lactation were excluded. Diagnoses were established on the basis of clinical symptoms, serum thyroxine and TRAb, thyroid ultrasound, and orbital computed tomography. PBMCs were separated from approximately 9.9 ml of fresh peripheral blood using Ficoll-Paque density gradient centrifugation. Total RNA was extracted with Trizol reagent, and quality was checked on an Agilent 2100 Bioanalyzer.

The TCR beta CDR3 regions were amplified from RNA transcripts. The first round of RT-PCR for the TCR CDR3 was performed with the HTBI primer set and the Qiagen OneStep RT-PCR kit. The libraries were constructed in a second round of multiplex PCR and then size-selected and purified. Paired-end sequencing of the libraries was performed with 100 bp reads on an Illumina HiSeq2000. Under the source paper's analysis protocol: SOAPnuke was used to process the raw data, throwing out any read that contained adapters or uncalled bases, had a mean Phred below 15, or lacked an exact constant-primer or identifier match. High-quality paired reads were merged with COPE v1.2.5, and unique nucleotide sequences were defined as clonotypes. MiTCR v1.1 was used to align clonotypes to the IMGT TRBV, TRBD and TRBJ reference segments. Analysis was restricted to V-J combinations with a frequency above 0.0001, which covered just over 98% of repertoires. A TCS score was defined as the ratio of F50 (clonal expansion) to E x V (chaos), with BLOSUM62-based TCRdist applied between CDR3 peptides within each V-J. Welch's t-statistics and random forest reduced 514 V-J features to fewer than 15, which were used in a naive Bayes classifier (R e1071). TCRdb took the public reads, trimmed them with fastp at Q25, ran MiXCR for clone calling and kept in-frame beta chains. Duplicate CDR3 protein sequences are folded into a single record with the most common DNA and genes. For this entry, the V and J calls and clone size follow TCRdb and not the study's own pipeline. In all, the sample holds some 740,000 distinct CDR3 sequences, and 11% to 15% of those were seen once. 10% of the sample goes to the ten largest clones.

This sequence uses TRBV6-1 and TRBJ2-7; the D segment is perhaps TRBD1 or TRBD2, each sharing 5 matched bases. Sequencing input: blood. This clonotype was obtained from a woman younger than 35 with Graves' hyperthyroidism. Read as DNA, the sequence is TGTGCCAGCAGTGAAGGGGGGACCGCTCGCTACGAGCAGTACTTC. This is translated as CASSEGGTARYEQYF.